This entry lists 5 T cell receptor beta chains sequenced from one sample in a study of cytomegalovirus exposure and HLA in healthy donors. In the PCR, 60 Vbeta and 13 Jbeta primers were used. Only in-frame clones appear in the TCRdb table, and some are missing; sequencing was by immunoSEQ multiplex PCR. Of nearly 100,000 clones listed, around a tenth are singletons. The sample comprised PBMCs. Receptors originate from a man aged 50 or older in good health and CMV-seropositive.

The J gene is TRBJ2-5, the V gene TRBV5-1; possibly TRBD1 for D (6 bases). The last part of the DNA fits TRBJ2-7 better; the J call may be wrong. Germline CDR1 reads SGHRS; CDR2 reads YFSETQ. The CDR3 is 13 amino acids. This CDR3 is CASSWDNYYEQYF. In nucleotides, the CDR3 is TGCGCCAGCAGCTGGGACAACTACTACGAGCAGTACTTC.

This clone showed up just a few times. The chain couples TRBV25-1 to TRBJ2-5; possible D gene TRBD2, 6 bases. Looked up from germline, CDR1 is MGHDK and CDR2 is SYGVNS. This CDR3 spans 14 amino acids. Trimming stripped 0 bases from V and 5 bases from J, with 10 bases between. The CDR3 reads CASSEYLARETQYF. The CDR3 nucleotides read TGTGCCAGCAGTGAATATCTAGCGAGGGAGACCCAGTACTTC.

The gene calls are TRBV7-2 and TRBJ2-3; 7 nucleotides match TRBD1. CDR3 length: 14 amino acids. The V gene's germline CDR1 is SGHTA and CDR2 FQGNSA. CDR3 residues: CASIRDRPTDTQYF. DNA of the CDR3: TGTGCGTCGATCCGGGACAGACCCACAGATACGCAGTATTTT.

This clone was counted only a few times. This sequence joins TRBV18 and TRBJ1-2; 9 nucleotides agree with TRBD1. This CDR3 contains 17 residues. Per germline, CDR1 KGHSH and CDR2 LQKENI. The J segment lost 1 base and the V segment lost 3 bases, leaving 9 bases of the junction unmatched. CDR3 residues: CASSPAGTGIYNYGYTF. The CDR3 nucleotides read TGTGCCAGCTCACCGGCCGGGACAGGGATTTATAACTATGGCTACACCTTC.

The chain joins TRBV7-2 to TRBJ2-5; 9 nucleotides agree with TRBD2. Germline CDR1 SGHTA, CDR2 FQGNSA. This CDR3 is 15 amino acids long. J gave up 5 bases and V 3 bases, and 7 bases lay outside the gene matches. CDR3 nucleotides: TGTGCCAGCAGCTTTACTAGCGGGTCTTGGGAGACCCAGTACTTC. This gives the protein CASSFTSGSWETQYF.